This T cell receptor beta chain appears in the sequencing data of a study of PD-1 blockade in classical Hodgkin lymphoma. Regarding this clone: Its specificity is not known.

The CDR3 contains 12 residues. V dropped 5 bases and J dropped 2 bases, with 10 bases sitting between them. In germline, CDR1 is SQVTM, CDR2 ANQGSEA. Time point described: cycle 4 day 1 (C4D1), after around six weeks of nivolumab. Brentuximab vedotin exposure varied among the patients, all of whom had relapsed after autologous stem cell transplantation. This table comes from immunoSEQ multiplex PCR, and its TCRdb copy is limited to in-frame clones, with some not included. Seen here are about 90,000 clones, over 75% observed once, and the top ten hold under 3%. Whole-study results and caveats: It was reported that newly diagnosed patients had less baseline TCR diversity than healthy donors. For complete responders, baseline diversity was comparable to that of newly diagnosed patients. Possibly reflecting disease activity or prior therapy, repertoire differences have causes that remain undefined.

The chain joins TRBV29-1 to TRBJ2-7; D might be TRBD1 (5 bases). This receptor was taken from a human donor with classical Hodgkin lymphoma. The sequences come from peripheral blood mononuclear cells (PBMCs), collected before the fourth cycle of nivolumab. In DNA form, the CDR3 reads TGCAGCGTTCAGGACATACCCTACGAGCAGTACTTC. Protein: CSVQDIPYEQYF.